This T cell receptor beta chain was captured by sequencing in a study of T cell changes during pregnancy in multiple sclerosis. The CDR3 has 15 amino acids. In germline, CDR1 is SGDLS, CDR2 YYNGEE. Losses at the gene ends were 3 bases for V and 4 bases for J; bases not matched to a gene: 5. Repertoires were generated with immunoSEQ multiplex PCR, while TCRdb's copy carries only in-frame clones and drops some. The table lists tens of thousands of clones, over 85% of them singletons. The TCR sequence derives from a female donor with multiple sclerosis, enrolled in a pregnancy study. The material was CD8+ T cells from peripheral blood mononuclear cells, obtained in the second trimester of pregnancy. The V and J genes are TRBV9 and TRBJ2-1; 9 bases fit TRBD2. The CDR3 nucleotides are TGTGCCAGCAGCGCGTATAGCGGGGGATACAATGAGCAGTTCTTC. This encodes CASSAYSGGYNEQFF.